The 8 T cell receptor beta chains given below trace back to one sample, sequenced in a study of blood T cell repertoires in COVID-19. Profiling relied on immunoSEQ multiplex PCR, and the TCRdb table lists in-frame clones only, not all of them. This table holds fewer than 200,000 clones, about 84% found once. The specimen was PBMCs or T cells enriched from blood (not recorded which). These receptors originate from a middle-aged woman with acute COVID-19.

V usage is TRBV3-1 (or the pseudogene TRBV3-2) and J usage is TRBJ2-2, with D maybe TRBD2 (6 bases). Germline CDR1 and CDR2: LGHDT and YNNKEL (reference sequence). V was shortened by 4 bases and J by 1 base, with 16 bases between the two germline ends. CDR3 length: 17 amino acids. In DNA, the CDR3 is TGTGCCAGCAGCCCTGGGGGAGGCCGATTGAACACCGGGGAGCTGTTTTTT. Its translation: CASSPGGGRLNTGELFF.

CDR3 coding DNA: TGTGCCAGCAGCCAAGATGCCGCAGGGGGCCACTATGGCTACACCTTC. This translates into CASSQDAAGGHYGYTF. The rearrangement joins TRBV4-2 to TRBJ1-2; 8 bases fit TRBD1. The CDR3 consists of 16 residues. The ends lost 0 bases at V and 3 bases at J; junction bases unmatched: 6. Looked up from germline, CDR1 is LGHNA and CDR2 is YNFKEQ.

The V gene is TRBV5-8, the J gene TRBJ1-2; D not certain. Germline V gene lookup returns CDR1 SGHTS and CDR2 YDEGEE. This CDR3 has 12 residues. V lost 5 bases to trimming and J lost 3 bases, with 8 bases between them. The CDR3 loop is CASSQRDYGYTF. The CDR3 DNA is TGTGCCAGCAGTCAGAGGGACTATGGCTACACCTTC. The variable domain in full, with the rest retrieved from reference TRBV5-8 and TRBJ1-2, is EAGVTQSPTHLIKTRGQQATLRCSPISGHTSVYWYQQALGLGLQFLLWYDEGEERNRGNFPPRFSGRQFPNYSSELNVNALELEDSALYLCASSQRDYGYTFGSGTRLTVV.

The chain combines TRBV7-9 with TRBJ1-2, with D maybe TRBD1 (5 bases). The CDR3 is 11 amino acids. The V end was cut by 6 bases, the J end by 8 bases, with 10 bases between. The germline CDR1 and CDR2 sequences are SEHNR and FQNEAQ (reference sequence). CDR3 nucleotides: TGTGCCAGCAGATTGCGGGGGGGCTACACCTTC. Protein product: CASRLRGGYTF.

This clone was seen once. The same CDR3 is also encoded by other DNA sequences in this sample. The rearrangement joins TRBV19 to TRBJ2-5, with TRBD2 matching over 7 bases. V shed 10 bases, J shed 1 base, and the junction held 18 bases outside the gene matches. The CDR3 runs 17 residues. Germline V gene data show CDR1 as LNHDA and CDR2 as SQIVND (reference sequence). CDR3 region: CAIPLVRPRGCQETQYF. In DNA, the CDR3 is TGTGCCATCCCCCTCGTACGACCGCGGGGGTGCCAAGAGACCCAGTACTTC. Looking up the rest from reference TRBV19 and TRBJ2-5 gives the full variable domain: DGGITQSPKYLFRKEGQNVTLSCEQNLNHDAMYWYRQDPGQGLRLIYYSQIVNDFQKGDIAEGYSVSREKKESFPLTVTSAQKNPTAFYLCAIPLVRPRGCQETQYFGPGTRLLVL.

This clone occurred a few times. CDR3 loop: CASSQGDRAYAGNSPLHF. In DNA form, the CDR3 reads TGTGCCAGCAGCCAAGGGGACAGGGCTTATGCAGGGAATTCACCCCTCCACTTT. This chain connects TRBV4-2 to TRBJ1-6; TRBD1 aligns across 9 bases. Trimming at V came to 1 base and at J to 7 bases, leaving 11 bases not matched to a gene. This CDR3 contains 18 residues. Germline V gene lookup returns CDR1 LGHNA and CDR2 YNFKEQ.

This chain links TRBV24-1 with TRBJ2-3; 7 bases agree with TRBD2. The CDR3 loop spans 14 amino acids. Germline V gene data show CDR1 as KGHDR and CDR2 as SFDVKD. The junction had 6 bases not matched to a gene; V was cut back by 7 bases and J by 3 bases. The chain's CDR3 is CATSVGAGTDTQYF. The CDR3 DNA reads TGTGCCACCAGCGTGGGAGCGGGGACAGATACGCAGTATTTT.

The chain uses TRBV5-1 and TRBJ2-7; tentatively, D is TRBD1 (5 bases). This CDR3 comprises 14 residues. CDR1 is SGHRS and CDR2 is YFSETQ in the germline V gene. V was trimmed by 2 bases and J by 3 bases, leaving 12 bases between them. The CDR3, as DNA: TGCGCCAGCAGCTTTAGGGGCGCAGGCTACGAGCAGTACTTC. Its translation: CASSFRGAGYEQYF.